This T cell receptor beta chain was sequenced in a study of early T cells in non-severe SARS-CoV-2 infection. Overall study context: It was bulk RNA from unsorted whole blood that was sequenced, and the chains were unpaired.

Ten or more counts support this clonotype. The antigen is not known. Individual cDNA molecules were tagged with unique molecular identifiers, the study reported. Using its own MiXCR run on the 5' RACE reads, TCRdb lists one record per CDR3 protein. The sample lists tens of thousands of distinct CDR3 sequences; approximately 4.6% were seen once. Points from the study as a whole: Matching with VDJdb favored anti-spike CD8 responses (missing private and CD4 specificities).

The sequence was obtained from an adult who was a healthcare worker with PCR-confirmed SARS-CoV-2 infection or an uninfected control (not recorded which). The specimen sequenced was whole blood.

As DNA, the CDR3 is TGTGCCAGCAGTTCTCAAGCGATGGTAACAGATACGCAGTATTTT. It codes for CASSSQAMVTDTQYF. V is TRBV2 and J is TRBJ2-3; D unclear. There are 15 residues in the CDR3. Germline V lookup: CDR1 SNHLY, CDR2 FYNNEI. The V and J ends lost 5 bases and 3 bases respectively, with 15 bases between them.